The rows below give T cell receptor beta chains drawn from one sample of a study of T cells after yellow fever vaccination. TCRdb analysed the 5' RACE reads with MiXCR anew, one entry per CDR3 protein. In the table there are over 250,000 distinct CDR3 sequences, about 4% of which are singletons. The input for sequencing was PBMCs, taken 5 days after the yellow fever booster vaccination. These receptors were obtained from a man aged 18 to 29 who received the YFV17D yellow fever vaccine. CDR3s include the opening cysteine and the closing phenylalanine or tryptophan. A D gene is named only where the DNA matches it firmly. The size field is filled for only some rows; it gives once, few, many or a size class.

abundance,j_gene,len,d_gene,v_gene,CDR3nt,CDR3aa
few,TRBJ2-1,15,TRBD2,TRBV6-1,TGTGCCAGCAGTGAACACAGCGGGGGCTTGAATGAGCAGTTCTTC,CASSEHSGGLNEQFF
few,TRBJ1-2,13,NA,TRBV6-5,TGTGCCAGCAGTGTGACAGTTAACTATGGCTACACCTTC,CASSVTVNYGYTF
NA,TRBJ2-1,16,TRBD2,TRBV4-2,TGTGCCAGCAGCCAACGTGAGCGGGGGTCTTACAATGAGCAGTTCTTC,CASSQRERGSYNEQFF
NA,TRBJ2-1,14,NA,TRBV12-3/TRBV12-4,TGTGCCAGCAGTATTACAGGGGAGGGGAGTGAGCAGTTCTTC,CASSITGEGSEQFF
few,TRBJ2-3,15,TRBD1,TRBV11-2,TGTGCCAGCGTCCAGGGGGCCGTTAGCACAGATACGCAGTATTTT,CASVQGAVSTDTQYF
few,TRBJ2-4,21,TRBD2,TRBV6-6,TGTGCCAGCAGTTACCAGCTAGCGGGGGGGCCCTTAAGGCTAGCCAAAAACATTCAGTACTTC,CASSYQLAGGPLRLAKNIQYF
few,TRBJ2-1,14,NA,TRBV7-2,TGTGCCAGCAGCTTACAGGGGATCGCCAATGAGCAGTTCTTC,CASSLQGIANEQFF
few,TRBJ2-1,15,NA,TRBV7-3,TGTGCCAGCAGCTTAACGACGATAGCTGGCAATGAGCAGTTCTTC,CASSLTTIAGNEQFF
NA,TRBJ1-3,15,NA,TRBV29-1,TGCAGCGTCCTATCTTCCCCGGGCTCTGGAAACACCATATATTTT,CSVLSSPGSGNTIYF
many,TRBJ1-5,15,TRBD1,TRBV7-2,TGTGCCAGCAGCTTTCAGGGGGCGGGCAATCAGCCCCAGCATTTT,CASSFQGAGNQPQHF
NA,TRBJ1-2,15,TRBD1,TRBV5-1,TGCGCCAGCAGCTTGGAGACCGGGACAGGGTTTGGCTACACCTTC,CASSLETGTGFGYTF
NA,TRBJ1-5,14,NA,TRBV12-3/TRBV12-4,TGTGCCAGCAGTTTCTGGGGTCGAGGTCAGCCCCAGCATTTT,CASSFWGRGQPQHF
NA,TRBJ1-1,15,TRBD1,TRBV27,TGTGCCAGCTTGGGAAGGACAGGGGCGAACACTGAAGCTTTCTTT,CASLGRTGANTEAFF
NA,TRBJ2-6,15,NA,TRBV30,TGTGCCTGGAGTTATCTGGGTTCTGGGGCCAACGTCCTGACTTTC,CAWSYLGSGANVLTF
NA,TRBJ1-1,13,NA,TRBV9,TGTGCCAGCAGCGCAAGGGGAAACACTGAAGCTTTCTTT,CASSARGNTEAFF
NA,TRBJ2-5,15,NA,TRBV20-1,TGCAGTGTCTCTTATGGAGGGACGAGCCAAGAGACCCAGTACTTC,CSVSYGGTSQETQYF
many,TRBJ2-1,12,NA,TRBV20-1,TGCAGTGCGGACCGACGGCTCAATGAGCAGTTCTTC,CSADRRLNEQFF
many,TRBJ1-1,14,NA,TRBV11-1,TGTGCCAGCAGCTCATCGGGGACTGACTACAAAGCTTTCTTT,CASSSSGTDYKAFF
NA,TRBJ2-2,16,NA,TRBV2,TGTGCCAGCAGTGAAAGCTGGCGTAGGAACACCGGGGAGCTGTTTTTT,CASSESWRRNTGELFF
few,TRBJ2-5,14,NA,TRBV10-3,TGTGCCATCAGTGACACGGCTAGACAAGAGACCCAGTACTTC,CAISDTARQETQYF
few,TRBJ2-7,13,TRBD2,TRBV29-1,TGCAGCGTTGAACCAGCGGGGGCCTACGAGCAGTACTTC,CSVEPAGAYEQYF
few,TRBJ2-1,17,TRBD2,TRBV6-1,TGTGCCAGCAGTCGGGGTCGGATAGTAGCGGGGGGGCCTGAGCAGTTCTTC,CASSRGRIVAGGPEQFF
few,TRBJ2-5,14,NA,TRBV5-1,TGCGCCAGCAGCTTGCGGCTCGCACAAGAGACCCAGTACTTC,CASSLRLAQETQYF
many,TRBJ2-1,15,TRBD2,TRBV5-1,TGCGCCAGCAGCTTGGATTCTAGCGGGTACAATGAGCAGTTCTTC,CASSLDSSGYNEQFF
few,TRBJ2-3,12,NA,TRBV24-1,TGTGCCACCAGTGATTTTCAGAATACGCAGTATTTT,CATSDFQNTQYF
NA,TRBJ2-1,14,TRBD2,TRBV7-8,TGTGCCAGCAGCTTAGTGCTAGCGGGGGACGAGCAGTTCTTC,CASSLVLAGDEQFF
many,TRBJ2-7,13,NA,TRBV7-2,TGTGCCAGCAGCTTTGTTCCCACCTACGAGCAGTACTTC,CASSFVPTYEQYF
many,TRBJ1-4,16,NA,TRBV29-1,TGCAGCGTTGTTTGGGCTCCGTTCTTGAGGAATGAAAAACTGTTTTTT,CSVVWAPFLRNEKLFF
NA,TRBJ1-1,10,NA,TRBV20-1,TGCAGTGTAAGACGCACTGAAGCTTTCTTT,CSVRRTEAFF
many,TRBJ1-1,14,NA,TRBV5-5,TGTGCCAGCAGCTTGCAGACAGCTAACACTGAAGCTTTCTTT,CASSLQTANTEAFF
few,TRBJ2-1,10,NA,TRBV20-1,TGCAGTGCTAGGTCCCGTGAGCAGTTCTTC,CSARSREQFF
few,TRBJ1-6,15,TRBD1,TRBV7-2,TGTGCCAGCAGCTTTGGACAGGGTCGGGATTCACCCCTCCACTTT,CASSFGQGRDSPLHF
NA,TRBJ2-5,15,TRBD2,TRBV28,TGTGCCAGCACCTCTGGCAGCGGGGGGGCCGAGACCCAGTACTTC,CASTSGSGGAETQYF
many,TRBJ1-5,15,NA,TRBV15,TGTGCCACCAGAGCTTCGGGGACGGGCAATCAGCCCCAGCATTTT,CATRASGTGNQPQHF
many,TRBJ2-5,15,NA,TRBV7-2,TGTGCCAGCAGCCCCGTATGGGGGGGCGGCAAGGCCCAGTACTTC,CASSPVWGGGKAQYF
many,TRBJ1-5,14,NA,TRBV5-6,TGTGCCAGCAGCTTCTCACTTAGCAATCAGCCCCAGCATTTT,CASSFSLSNQPQHF
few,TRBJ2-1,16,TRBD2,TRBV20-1,TGCAGTGCTAGACTAGCGGGGGTTCACTCCTACAATGAGCAGTTCTTC,CSARLAGVHSYNEQFF
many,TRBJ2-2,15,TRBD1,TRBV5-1,TGCGCCAGCAGCCCCTCGACAGGGGGATCCGGGGAGCTGTTTTTT,CASSPSTGGSGELFF
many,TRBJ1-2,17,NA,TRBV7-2,TGTGCCAGCAGCTCCCGAAGGCAGGGCAGCTCCCTCGTTGGCTACACCTTC,CASSSRRQGSSLVGYTF
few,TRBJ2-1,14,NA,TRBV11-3,TGTGCCAGCAGCTTAGCGGTAGGGGTTGATGAGCAGTTCTTC,CASSLAVGVDEQFF
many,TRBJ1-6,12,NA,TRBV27,TGTGCCAGCAGTTTAGTAGGGTCACCCCTCCACTTT,CASSLVGSPLHF
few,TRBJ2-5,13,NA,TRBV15,TGTGCCACCAGCAGAGACTTTCGAGAGACCCAGTACTTC,CATSRDFRETQYF
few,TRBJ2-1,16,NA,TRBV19,TGTGCCAGTAACCCCGACGGGCAGGGTAGGTCCTATGAGCAGTTCTTC,CASNPDGQGRSYEQFF
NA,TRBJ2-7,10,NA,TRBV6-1,TGTGCCAGCGCCGACTACGAGCAGTACTTC,CASADYEQYF
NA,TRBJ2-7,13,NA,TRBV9,TGTGCCAGCAGCGCGACAGGTGGCTACGAGCAGTACTTC,CASSATGGYEQYF
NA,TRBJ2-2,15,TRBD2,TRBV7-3,TGTGCCAGCAGGAGGCGCGGGGGGGCCGACGGGGAGCTGTTTTTT,CASRRRGGADGELFF
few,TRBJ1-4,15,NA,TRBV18,TGTGCCAGCTCGACCGGTGGGCAGAAGAATGAAAAACTGTTTTTT,CASSTGGQKNEKLFF
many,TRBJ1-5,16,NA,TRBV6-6,TGTGCCAGCAGTTACTCCGGAATACTTAGCAATCAGCCCCAGCATTTT,CASSYSGILSNQPQHF
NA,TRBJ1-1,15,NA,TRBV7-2,TGTGCCAGCAGCTTCCTGGGGACAAGGAACACTGAAGCTTTCTTT,CASSFLGTRNTEAFF
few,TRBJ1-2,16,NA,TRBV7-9,TGTGCCAGCAGCCCCAGGGCCCTGACCCAAAACTATGGCTACACCTTC,CASSPRALTQNYGYTF
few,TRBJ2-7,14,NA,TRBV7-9,TGTGCCAGCATCCCTTCAGGGGCCCCCTACGAGCAGTACTTC,CASIPSGAPYEQYF
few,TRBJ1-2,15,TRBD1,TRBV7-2,TGTGCCAGCAGCTTAGAAGAGGGACAGGGTTATGGCTACACCTTC,CASSLEEGQGYGYTF
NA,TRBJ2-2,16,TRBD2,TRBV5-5,TGTGCCAGCAGGAGATTGGGGGGGTCGAACACCGGGGAGCTGTTTTTT,CASRRLGGSNTGELFF
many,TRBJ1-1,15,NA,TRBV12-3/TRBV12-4,TGTGCCAGCAGTTTCGTGGCAGGGTGGGAGGCTGAAGCTTTCTTT,CASSFVAGWEAEAFF
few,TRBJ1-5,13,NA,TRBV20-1,TGCAGCGCCTTTGGGTCCGACAATCAGCCCCAGCATTTT,CSAFGSDNQPQHF
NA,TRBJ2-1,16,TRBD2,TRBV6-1,TGTGCCAGCAGAAAAGGGACTAGCGGGGGGGGAAATGAGCAGTTCTTC,CASRKGTSGGGNEQFF
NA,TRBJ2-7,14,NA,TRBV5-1,TGCGCCAGCAGCCGCGGGGACCCTCCCTACGAGCAGTACTTC,CASSRGDPPYEQYF
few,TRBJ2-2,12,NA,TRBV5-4,TGTGCCAGCAGCTTTTCAGCCGGGGAGCTGTTTTTT,CASSFSAGELFF